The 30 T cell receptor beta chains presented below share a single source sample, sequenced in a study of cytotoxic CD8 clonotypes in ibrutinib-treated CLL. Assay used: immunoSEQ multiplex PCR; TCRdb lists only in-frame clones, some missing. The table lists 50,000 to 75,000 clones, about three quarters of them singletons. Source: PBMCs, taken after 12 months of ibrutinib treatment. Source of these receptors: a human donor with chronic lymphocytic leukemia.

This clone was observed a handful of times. CDR3 coding DNA: TGCAGCGTTGTAGTGGGATGGGGGACTGAAGCTTTCTTT. Protein sequence: CSVVVGWGTEAFF. V and J are TRBV29-1 and TRBJ1-1, with a weak D call TRBD1 (5 bases). The CDR3 has 13 amino acids. Germline V gives CDR1 SQVTM, CDR2 ANQGSEA. Trimming removed 4 bases from V and 5 bases from J, with 14 bases in between.

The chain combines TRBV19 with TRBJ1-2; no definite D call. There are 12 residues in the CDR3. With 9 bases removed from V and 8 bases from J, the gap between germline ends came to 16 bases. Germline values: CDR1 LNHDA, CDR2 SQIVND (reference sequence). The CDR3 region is CASRTAEDGYTF. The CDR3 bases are TGTGCCAGCCGGACGGCGGAGGACGGCTACACCTTC.

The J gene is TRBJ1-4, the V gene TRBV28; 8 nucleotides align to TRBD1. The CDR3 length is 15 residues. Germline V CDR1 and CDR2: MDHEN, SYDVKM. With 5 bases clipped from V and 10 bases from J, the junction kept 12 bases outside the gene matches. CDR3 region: CASSAPGTGSLKLFF. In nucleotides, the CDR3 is TGTGCCAGCAGTGCCCCCGGGACAGGTTCGTTAAAACTGTTTTTT.

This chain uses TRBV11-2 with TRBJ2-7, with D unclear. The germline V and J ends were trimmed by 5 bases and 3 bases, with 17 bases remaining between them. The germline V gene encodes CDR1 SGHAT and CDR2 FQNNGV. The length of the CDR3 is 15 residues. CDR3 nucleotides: TGTGCCAGCAGCCGAGTAGGGAACTCCCACTACGAGCAGTACTTC. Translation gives CASSRVGNSHYEQYF.

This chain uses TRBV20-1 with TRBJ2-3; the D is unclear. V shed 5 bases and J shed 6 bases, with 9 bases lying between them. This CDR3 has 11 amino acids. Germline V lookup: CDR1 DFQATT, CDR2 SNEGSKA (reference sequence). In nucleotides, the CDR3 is TGCAGTGCTTTGGACGTCGATACGCAGTATTTT. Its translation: CSALDVDTQYF.

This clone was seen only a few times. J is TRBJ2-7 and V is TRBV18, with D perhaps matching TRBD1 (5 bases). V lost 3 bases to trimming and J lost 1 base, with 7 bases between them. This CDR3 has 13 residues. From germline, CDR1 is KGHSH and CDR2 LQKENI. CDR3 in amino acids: CASSPSGSYEQYF. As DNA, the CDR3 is TGTGCCAGCTCACCTTCAGGGTCCTACGAGCAGTACTTC.

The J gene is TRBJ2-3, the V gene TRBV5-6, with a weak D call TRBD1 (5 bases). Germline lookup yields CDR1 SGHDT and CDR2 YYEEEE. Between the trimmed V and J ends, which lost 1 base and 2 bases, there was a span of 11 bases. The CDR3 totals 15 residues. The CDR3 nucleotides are TGTGCCAGCAGCTTGTTTGACAGAATCACAGATACGCAGTATTTT. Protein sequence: CASSLFDRITDTQYF.

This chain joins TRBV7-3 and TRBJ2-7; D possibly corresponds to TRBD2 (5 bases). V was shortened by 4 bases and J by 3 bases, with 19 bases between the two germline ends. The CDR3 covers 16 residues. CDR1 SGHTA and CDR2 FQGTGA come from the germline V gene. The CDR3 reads CASSSPPSTRNYEQYF. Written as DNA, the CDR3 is TGTGCCAGCAGCTCTCCTCCGAGTACTAGAAACTACGAGCAGTACTTC.

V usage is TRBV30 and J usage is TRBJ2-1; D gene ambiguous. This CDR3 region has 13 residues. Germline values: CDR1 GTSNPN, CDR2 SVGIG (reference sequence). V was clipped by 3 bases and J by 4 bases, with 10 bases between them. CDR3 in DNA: TGTGCCTGGAGCTCGCAGGTTTACAATGAGCAGTTCTTC. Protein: CAWSSQVYNEQFF.

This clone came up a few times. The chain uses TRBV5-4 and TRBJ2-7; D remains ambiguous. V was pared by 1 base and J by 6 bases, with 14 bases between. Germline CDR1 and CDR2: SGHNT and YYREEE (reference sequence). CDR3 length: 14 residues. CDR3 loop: CASSLPQGDREQYF. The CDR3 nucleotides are TGTGCCAGCAGCTTGCCCCAAGGAGACCGCGAGCAGTACTTC.

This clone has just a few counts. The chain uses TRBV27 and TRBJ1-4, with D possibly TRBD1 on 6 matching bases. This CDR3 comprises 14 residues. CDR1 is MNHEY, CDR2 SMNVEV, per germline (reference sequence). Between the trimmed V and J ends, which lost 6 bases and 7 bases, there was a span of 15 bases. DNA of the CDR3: TGTGCCAGCAGCCGCCTAGGGGGTCTTGAAAAACTGTTTTTT. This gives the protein CASSRLGGLEKLFF.

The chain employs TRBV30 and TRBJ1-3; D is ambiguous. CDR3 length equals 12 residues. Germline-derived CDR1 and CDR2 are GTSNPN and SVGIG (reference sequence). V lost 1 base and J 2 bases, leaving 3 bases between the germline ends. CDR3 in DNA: TGTGCCTGGAGTGCAGCTGGAAACACCATATATTTT. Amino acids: CAWSAAGNTIYF.

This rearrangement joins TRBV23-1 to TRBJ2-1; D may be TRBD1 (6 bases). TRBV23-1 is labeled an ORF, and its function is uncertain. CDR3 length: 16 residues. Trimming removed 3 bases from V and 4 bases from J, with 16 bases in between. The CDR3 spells CASSQPPNREYNEQFF. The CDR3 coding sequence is TGCGCCAGCAGTCAGCCGCCAAACAGGGAATACAATGAGCAGTTCTTC.

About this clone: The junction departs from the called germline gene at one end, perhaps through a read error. Here the CDR3 reads CASSSGDRSEQYF. The DNA of the CDR3 is TGTGCTAGCAGCTCTGGGGACAGGTCCGAGCAGTACTTC. The chain has TRBV7-7 and TRBJ2-7, with TRBD1 matching over 8 bases. From germline, CDR1 is SSHAT and CDR2 FNYEAQ (reference sequence). The CDR3 is 13 residues long.

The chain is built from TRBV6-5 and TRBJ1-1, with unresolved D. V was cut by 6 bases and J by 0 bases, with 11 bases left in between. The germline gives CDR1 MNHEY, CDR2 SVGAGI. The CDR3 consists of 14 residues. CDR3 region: CASSLMGLNTEAFF. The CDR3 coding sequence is TGTGCCAGCAGCCTCATGGGGTTGAACACTGAAGCTTTCTTT.

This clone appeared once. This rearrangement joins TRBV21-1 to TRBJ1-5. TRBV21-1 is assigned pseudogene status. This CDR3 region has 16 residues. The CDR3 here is CASSKEAGGVNQPQHF. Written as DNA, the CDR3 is TGTGCCAGCAGCAAAGAGGCAGGAGGGGTTAATCAGCCCCAGCATTTT.

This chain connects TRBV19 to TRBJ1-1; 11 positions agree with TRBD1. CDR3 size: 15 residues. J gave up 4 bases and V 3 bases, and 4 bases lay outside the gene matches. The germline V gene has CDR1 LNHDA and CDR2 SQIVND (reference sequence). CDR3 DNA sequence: TGTGCCAGTAGTATCGGACAGGGGGCGCGCACTGAAGCTTTCTTT. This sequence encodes CASSIGQGARTEAFF.

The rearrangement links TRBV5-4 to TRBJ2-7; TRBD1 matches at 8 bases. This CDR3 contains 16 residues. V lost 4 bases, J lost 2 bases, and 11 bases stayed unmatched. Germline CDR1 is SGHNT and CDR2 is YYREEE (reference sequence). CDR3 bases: TGTGCCAGCAGCAAAGGACAGGGCAGAAGAGCCTACGAGCAGTACTTC. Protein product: CASSKGQGRRAYEQYF.

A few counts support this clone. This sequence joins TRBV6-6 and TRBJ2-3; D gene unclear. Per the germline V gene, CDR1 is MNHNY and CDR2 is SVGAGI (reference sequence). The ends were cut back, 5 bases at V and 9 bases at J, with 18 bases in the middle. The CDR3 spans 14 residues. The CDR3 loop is CASSSDTGSRTQYF. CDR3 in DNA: TGTGCCAGCAGTAGCGACACTGGGTCCCGCACGCAGTATTTT.

This CDR3 reads CASSMAGGSFSYEQYF. DNA for the CDR3: TGTGCCAGTAGTATGGCGGGAGGCTCTTTCTCCTACGAGCAGTACTTC. J is TRBJ2-7 and V is TRBV19; 8 bases match TRBD2. Germline values: CDR1 LNHDA, CDR2 SQIVND (reference sequence). V was clipped by 3 bases and J by 0 bases; unmatched bases: 7. The CDR3 spans 16 residues.

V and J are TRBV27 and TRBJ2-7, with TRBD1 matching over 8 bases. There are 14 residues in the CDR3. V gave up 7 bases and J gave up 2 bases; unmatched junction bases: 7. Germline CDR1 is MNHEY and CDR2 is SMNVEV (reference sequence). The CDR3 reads CASKPDRGTYEQYF. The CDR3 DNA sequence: TGTGCCAGCAAACCTGACAGGGGCACCTACGAGCAGTACTTC.

The CDR3 protein is CASSLDRLSYEQYF. The CDR3 region has the DNA TGTGCCAGCAGCTTAGACCGGCTCTCCTACGAGCAGTACTTC. The chain is built from TRBV7-2 and TRBJ2-7; D is ambiguous. Per the germline V gene, CDR1 is SGHTA and CDR2 is FQGNSA. V lost 1 base and J 0 bases, leaving 7 bases between the germline ends. The CDR3 is made up of 14 amino acids.

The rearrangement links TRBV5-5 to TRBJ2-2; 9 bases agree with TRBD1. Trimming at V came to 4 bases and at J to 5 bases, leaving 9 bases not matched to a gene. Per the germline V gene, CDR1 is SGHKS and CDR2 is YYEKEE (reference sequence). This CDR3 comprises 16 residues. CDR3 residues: CASSALQGAKTGELFF. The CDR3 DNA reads TGTGCCAGCAGCGCCTTACAGGGGGCTAAGACCGGGGAGCTGTTTTTT. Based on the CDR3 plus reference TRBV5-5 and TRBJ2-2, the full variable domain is DAGVTQSPTHLIKTRGQQVTLRCSPISGHKSVSWYQQVLGQGPQFIFQYYEKEERGRGNFPDRFSARQFPNYSSELNVNALLLGDSALYLCASSALQGAKTGELFFGEGSRLTVL.

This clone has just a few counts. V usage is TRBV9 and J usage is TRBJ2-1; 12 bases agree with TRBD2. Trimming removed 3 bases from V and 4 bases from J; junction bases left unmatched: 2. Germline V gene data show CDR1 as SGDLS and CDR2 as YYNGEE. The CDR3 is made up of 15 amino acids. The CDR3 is CASSGGLAGYNEQFF. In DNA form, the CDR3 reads TGTGCCAGCAGCGGTGGACTAGCGGGATACAATGAGCAGTTCTTC.

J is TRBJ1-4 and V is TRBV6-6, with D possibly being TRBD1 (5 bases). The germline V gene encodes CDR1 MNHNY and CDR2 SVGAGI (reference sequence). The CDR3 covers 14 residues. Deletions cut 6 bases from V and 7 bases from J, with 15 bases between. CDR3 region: CASRSGGEGEKLFF. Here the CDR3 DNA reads TGTGCCAGCAGGTCCGGAGGGGAGGGTGAAAAACTGTTTTTT.

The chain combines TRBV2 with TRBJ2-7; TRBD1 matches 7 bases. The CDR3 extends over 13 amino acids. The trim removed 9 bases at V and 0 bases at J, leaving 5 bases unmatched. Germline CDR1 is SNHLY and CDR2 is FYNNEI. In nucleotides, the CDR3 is TGTGCCAGACGCCGACAGGGCTCCTACGAGCAGTACTTC. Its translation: CARRRQGSYEQYF.

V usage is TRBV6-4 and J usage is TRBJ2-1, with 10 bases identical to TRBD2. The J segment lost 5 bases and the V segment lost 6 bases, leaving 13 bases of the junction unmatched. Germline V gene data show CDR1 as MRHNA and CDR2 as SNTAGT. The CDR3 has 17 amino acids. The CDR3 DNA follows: TGTGCCAGCAGAATGGCTAGCGGGGGACGTGGGGACAATGAGCAGTTCTTC. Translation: CASRMASGGRGDNEQFF.

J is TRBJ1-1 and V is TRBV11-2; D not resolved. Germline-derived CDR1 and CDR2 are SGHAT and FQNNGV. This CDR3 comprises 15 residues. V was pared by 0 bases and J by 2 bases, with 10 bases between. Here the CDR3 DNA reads TGTGCCAGCAGCTTAGATTACGGGGTAAACACTGAAGCTTTCTTT. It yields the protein CASSLDYGVNTEAFF. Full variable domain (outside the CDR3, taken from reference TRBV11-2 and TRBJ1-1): EAGVAQSPRYKIIEKRQSVAFWCNPISGHATLYWYQQILGQGPKLLIQFQNNGVVDDSQLPKDRFSAERLKGVDSTLKIQPAKLEDSAVYLCASSLDYGVNTEAFFGQGTRLTVV.

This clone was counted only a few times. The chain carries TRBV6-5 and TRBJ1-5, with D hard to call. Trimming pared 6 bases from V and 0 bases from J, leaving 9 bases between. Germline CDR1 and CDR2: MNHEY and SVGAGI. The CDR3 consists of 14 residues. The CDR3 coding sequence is TGTGCCAGCAGCAGGATATCTAGCAATCAGCCCCAGCATTTT. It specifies CASSRISSNQPQHF.

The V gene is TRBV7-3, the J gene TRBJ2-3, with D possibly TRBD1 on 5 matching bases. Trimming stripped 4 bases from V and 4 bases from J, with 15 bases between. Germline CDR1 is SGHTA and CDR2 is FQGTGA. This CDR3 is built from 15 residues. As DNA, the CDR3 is TGTGCCAGCAGCTCGCGACAGAAGTACGCAGATACGCAGTATTTT. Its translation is CASSSRQKYADTQYF.